This passage covers 8 T cell receptor beta chains from one sample sequenced in a study of OX40 agonist ivuxolimab in advanced cancers. The table came from immunoSEQ multiplex PCR; TCRdb's copy has only in-frame clones and leaves some out. The sample holds 90,000 to 100,000 clones; approximately 88% are singletons and the top ten take roughly 0.5%. The starting material was CD4+ or CD8+ T cells sorted from blood, obtained in a trial of the OX40 agonist ivuxolimab. Every receptor here comes from an adult with an advanced solid tumor such as melanoma, head and neck, liver or kidney cancer.

The V and J genes are TRBV19 and TRBJ2-3; no reliable D call. The CDR3 sequence is 13 residues long. The germline CDR1 and CDR2 sequences are LNHDA and SQIVND (reference sequence). Trimming removed 5 bases from V and 0 bases from J, with 6 bases in between. CDR3 bases: TGTGCCAGTAGTGACACTAGCACAGATACGCAGTATTTT. It specifies CASSDTSTDTQYF.

This chain joins TRBV2 and TRBJ2-1; D possibly corresponds to TRBD2 (6 bases). Deletions cut 7 bases from V and 6 bases from J, with 13 bases between. CDR1 SNHLY and CDR2 FYNNEI come from the germline V gene. The CDR3 consists of 13 residues. Written as DNA, the CDR3 is TGTGCCAGCACCCCGAGGAGGGCCAATGAGCAGTTCTTC. Translated: CASTPRRANEQFF.

The genes are TRBV6-6 and TRBJ2-7, with TRBD1 matching 9 bases. This CDR3 is 14 amino acids long. From germline, CDR1 is MNHNY and CDR2 SVGAGI (reference sequence). Germline trimming cut 6 bases from V and 1 base from J; bases unmatched to any gene: 4. CDR3 residues: CASRWDRVSYEQYF. Here the CDR3 DNA reads TGTGCCAGCAGGTGGGACAGGGTTTCCTACGAGCAGTACTTC.

This clone was found a few times. The CDR3 DNA sequence: TGTGCCAGCAGCTTGTCGGGTGGGACAGGCCGGGAAAAACTGTTTTTT. It is translated as CASSLSGGTGREKLFF. V gene TRBV5-4 combines with J gene TRBJ1-4; 8 positions agree with TRBD1. Germline V gene sequence: CDR1 SGHNT, CDR2 YYREEE (reference sequence). The CDR3 loop spans 16 amino acids. The junction had 10 bases not matched to a gene; V was cut back by 1 base and J by 8 bases.

The CDR3 DNA reads TGTGCCAGCACGGGACAGGGGGCTGGGGAGCAGTACTTC. Its translation is CASTGQGAGEQYF. The V gene is TRBV6-1, the J gene TRBJ2-7, with 12 bases that match TRBD1. The V and J ends lost 7 bases and 7 bases, in that order; junction bases with no gene match: 5. The CDR3 has 13 amino acids. CDR1 is MNHNS, CDR2 SASEGT, per germline.

This CDR3 reads CASNRLMDEQFF. DNA for the CDR3: TGTGCCAGCAACAGGTTAATGGATGAGCAGTTCTTC. V usage is TRBV9 and J usage is TRBJ2-1; possibly TRBD1 for D (5 bases). The V end was cut by 6 bases, the J end by 8 bases, with 12 bases between. The CDR3 spans 12 residues. Germline values: CDR1 SGDLS, CDR2 YYNGEE.

The chain has TRBV4-2 and TRBJ1-2, with 11 nucleotides matching TRBD1. The trim removed 2 bases at V and 6 bases at J, leaving 5 bases unmatched. Germline CDR1 LGHNA, CDR2 YNFKEQ. The CDR3 loop spans 15 amino acids. The CDR3 region is CASSQFGQGANGYTF. The CDR3 DNA is TGTGCCAGCAGCCAATTTGGACAGGGGGCGAATGGCTACACCTTC.

CDR3 in DNA: TGTGCCAGCAGTTTAGAAGAAGGGGTCAGCCAGTACTTC. Its protein product is CASSLEEGVSQYF. The chain is built from TRBV28 and TRBJ2-7; D is perhaps TRBD1 (5 bases). CDR3 size: 13 residues. Germline V gene lookup returns CDR1 MDHEN and CDR2 SYDVKM. Trimming took 2 bases from V and 10 from J, leaving 15 bases between them. Variable domain in full (rest from reference TRBV28 and TRBJ2-7): DVKVTQSSRYLVKRTGEKVFLECVQDMDHENMFWYRQDPGLGLRLIYFSYDVKMKEKGDIPEGYSVSREKKERFSLILESASTNQTSMYLCASSLEEGVSQYFGPGTRLTVT.